This entry lists 5 T cell receptor beta chains sequenced from one sample in a study of cytomegalovirus exposure and HLA in healthy donors. The primer mix had 60 Vbeta and 13 Jbeta primers. TCRdb keeps only in-frame clones here, not all; method: immunoSEQ multiplex PCR. The sample has approximately 180,000 clones; more than 75% are singletons. The sequencing sample was made of PBMCs. The receptors here all came from a woman between 18 and 29 years old in good health and CMV-seronegative.

The V and J genes are TRBV4-1 and TRBJ1-1, with TRBD1 matching over 7 bases. The CDR3 consists of 13 residues. CDR1 and CDR2 (germline): MGHRA, YSYEKL. V shed 4 bases and J 5 bases; nucleotides not matched to a gene: 4. CDR3 region: CASSRRGRTEAFF. DNA for the CDR3: TGCGCCAGCAGCCGGAGGGGGCGGACTGAAGCTTTCTTT.

The rearrangement uses TRBV28 and TRBJ2-7; 9 bases line up with TRBD1. CDR1 is MDHEN and CDR2 is SYDVKM in the germline V gene. With 3 bases clipped from V and 3 bases from J, the junction kept 6 bases outside the gene matches. The CDR3 has 15 amino acids. CDR3 sequence reads: CASSFGQGPLYEQYF. The CDR3 DNA sequence: TGTGCCAGCAGTTTCGGACAGGGGCCCCTCTACGAGCAGTACTTC.

CDR3 coding DNA: TGTGCCAGCAGGTCGGGGGGGGAAAAACTGTTTTTT. Residues: CASRSGGEKLFF. This chain joins TRBV27 and TRBJ1-4, with D maybe TRBD1 (5 bases). With 6 bases removed from V and 8 bases from J, the gap between germline ends came to 10 bases. This CDR3 is 12 amino acids long. The germline V gene encodes CDR1 MNHEY and CDR2 SMNVEV (reference sequence).

This clone was detected once. The junction departs from the called germline gene at one end, perhaps through a read error. V gene TRBV19 combines with J gene TRBJ2-1; 8 bases align to TRBD1. The CDR3 runs 14 residues. Germline loops: CDR1 LNHDA, CDR2 SQIVND (reference sequence). CDR3 in amino acids: CVSSWAGGGNEQFF. The CDR3 DNA reads as TGTGTCAGTAGTTGGGCAGGGGGCGGGAATGAGCAGTTCTTC.

The chain combines TRBV5-1 with TRBJ1-1, with D uncertain. V was clipped by 0 bases and J by 3 bases, with 12 bases between them. The CDR3 length is 15 residues. Per germline, CDR1 SGHRS and CDR2 YFSETQ. CDR3 amino acids: CASSLGGRLDTEAFF. The CDR3 nucleotides are TGCGCCAGCAGCTTGGGAGGGCGCCTGGACACTGAAGCTTTCTTT. Full variable domain (missing parts from reference TRBV5-1 and TRBJ1-1): KAGVTQTPRYLIKTRGQQVTLSCSPISGHRSVSWYQQTPGQGLQFLFEYFSETQRNKGNFPGRFSGRQFSNSRSEMNVSTLELGDSALYLCASSLGGRLDTEAFFGQGTRLTVV.